The clone carrying this T cell receptor (beta chain) was seen repeatedly, ten times or more. Its cognate antigen is unknown. In germline, CDR1 is SGHRS, CDR2 YFSETQ. Trimming removed 1 base from V and 3 bases from J, with 13 bases in between. This CDR3 region has 15 residues. The data were taken from a study of T-cell reconstitution after alpha-beta-depleted transplantation in children. Broader study findings: The high TCRbeta diversity at day 60 in some patients came from surviving recipient T cells and thymic progenitors. By one year post-transplant, T-cell counts and diversity largely arose from T cells that were newly produced. Where alpha-beta T cells came from about two months after transplant was reportedly several hundred expanded graft clones.

Unique molecular identifiers were built into the TCRbeta library. TCRdb fed the PCR reads into MiXCR, producing one record per CDR3 protein. This table holds hundreds of thousands of distinct CDR3 sequences, less than 15% found once. This TCR derives from a girl under 10 years old with congenital amegakaryocytic thrombocytopenia, due to receive a stem cell transplant. V gene TRBV5-1 combines with J gene TRBJ2-5; D might be TRBD1 or TRBD2, each matching 6 bases. The starting material was PBMCs, obtained before TCRalphabeta/CD19-depleted stem cell transplant. For the CDR3, the DNA is TGCGCCAGCAGCTTGATCCTGGGGGGCGAAGAGACCCAGTACTTC. As protein: CASSLILGGEETQYF.